Below, one T cell receptor (beta chain) is given with its context. The antigen remains undetermined. The record originates from a study of T cell responses to AZD1222 COVID-19 vaccine. Notes on the study in general: Spike was spanned by vaccine-associated CD4 TCRs, with dominance at 160-218 and 743-854. Reportedly, nearly half of unique spike TCRs recognized epitopes outside B.1.351/B.1.1.7 mutations.

This table comes from immunoSEQ multiplex PCR, and its TCRdb copy is limited to in-frame clones, with some not included. The data show 150,000 or so clones, with 85% to 95% seen just once and roughly 1.3% held by the top ten. The J segment lost 4 bases and the V segment lost 0 bases, leaving 10 bases of the junction unmatched. The CDR3 sequence is 18 residues long. Germline V gives CDR1 SGHRS, CDR2 YFSETQ. The sequencing here drew on peripheral blood, taken on day 0 of AZD1222 vaccination. The V and J genes are TRBV5-1 and TRBJ2-2; 9 bases agree with TRBD2. This receptor was identified in an adult in good health. Written as DNA, the CDR3 is TGCGCCAGCAGCTTGGTGTCAGGGGCTAGCGGGGTCACCGGGGAGCTGTTTTTT. It encodes CASSLVSGASGVTGELFF.